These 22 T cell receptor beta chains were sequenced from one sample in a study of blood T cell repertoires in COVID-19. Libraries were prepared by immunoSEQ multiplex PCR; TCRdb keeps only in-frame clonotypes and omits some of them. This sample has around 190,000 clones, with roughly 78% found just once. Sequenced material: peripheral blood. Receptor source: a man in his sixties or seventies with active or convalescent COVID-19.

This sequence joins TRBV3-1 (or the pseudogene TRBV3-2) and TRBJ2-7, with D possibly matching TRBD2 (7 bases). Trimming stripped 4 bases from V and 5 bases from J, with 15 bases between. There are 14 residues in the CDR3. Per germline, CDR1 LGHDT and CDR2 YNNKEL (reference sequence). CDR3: CASSLTSQGNEQYF. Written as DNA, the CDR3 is TGTGCCAGCAGCCTGACTAGCCAGGGGAACGAGCAGTACTTC.

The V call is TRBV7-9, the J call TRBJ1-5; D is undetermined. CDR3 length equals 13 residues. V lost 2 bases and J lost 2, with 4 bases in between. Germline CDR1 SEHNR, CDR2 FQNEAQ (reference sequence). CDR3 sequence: CASSLQGNQPQHF. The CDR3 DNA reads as TGTGCCAGCAGCTTACAGGGCAATCAGCCCCAGCATTTT. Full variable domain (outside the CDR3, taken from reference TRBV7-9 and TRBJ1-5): DTGVSQNPRHKITKRGQNVTFRCDPISEHNRLYWYRQTLGQGPEFLTYFQNEAQLEKSRLLSDRFSAERPKGSFSTLEIQRTEQGDSAMYLCASSLQGNQPQHFGDGTRLSIL.

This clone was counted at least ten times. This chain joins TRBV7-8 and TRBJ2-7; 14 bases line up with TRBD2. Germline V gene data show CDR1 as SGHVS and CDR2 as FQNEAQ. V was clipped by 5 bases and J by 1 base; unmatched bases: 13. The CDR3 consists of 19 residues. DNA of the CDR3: TGTGCCAGCAGCCCCAAAGGGACTAGCGGGAGTTTTGTTTCCTACGAGCAGTACTTC. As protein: CASSPKGTSGSFVSYEQYF. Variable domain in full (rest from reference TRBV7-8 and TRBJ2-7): GAGVSQSPRYKVAKRGQDVALRCDPISGHVSLFWYQQALGQGPEFLTYFQNEAQLDKSGLPSDRFFAERPEGSVSTLKIQRTQQEDSAVYLCASSPKGTSGSFVSYEQYFGPGTRLTVT.

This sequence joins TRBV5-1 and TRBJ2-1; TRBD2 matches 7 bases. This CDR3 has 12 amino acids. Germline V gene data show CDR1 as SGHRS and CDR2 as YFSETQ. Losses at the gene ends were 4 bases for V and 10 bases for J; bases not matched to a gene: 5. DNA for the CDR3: TGCGCCAGCAGCCACGTCGGGGGGGAGCAGTTCTTC. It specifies CASSHVGGEQFF.

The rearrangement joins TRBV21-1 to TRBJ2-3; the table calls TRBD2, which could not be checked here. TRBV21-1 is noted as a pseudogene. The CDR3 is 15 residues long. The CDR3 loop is CASSLRRGESDTQYF. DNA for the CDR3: TGTGCCAGCAGCCTCCGGCGGGGGGAATCAGATACGCAGTATTTT.

CDR3 sequence reads: CASRPGTGNSPLHF. DNA for the CDR3: TGTGCCAGCAGGCCCGGGACAGGGAACTCACCCCTCCACTTT. J is TRBJ1-6 and V is TRBV6-5; 9 bases align to TRBD1. The CDR3 contains 14 residues. V dropped 6 bases and J dropped 10; count of bases not matched to a gene: 7. Germline lookup yields CDR1 MNHEY and CDR2 SVGAGI.

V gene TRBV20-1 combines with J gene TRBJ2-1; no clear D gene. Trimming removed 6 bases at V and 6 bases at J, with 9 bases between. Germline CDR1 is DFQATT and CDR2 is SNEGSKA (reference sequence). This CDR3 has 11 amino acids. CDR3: CSAANSNEQFF. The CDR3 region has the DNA TGCAGTGCGGCGAACAGCAATGAGCAGTTCTTC.

The CDR3 reads CASSIGGPGNIQYF. CDR3 in DNA: TGTGCCAGTAGTATCGGGGGGCCGGGAAACATTCAGTACTTC. V gene TRBV19 combines with J gene TRBJ2-4; a possible D gene is TRBD2 (7 bases). The CDR3 totals 14 residues. The germline V gene encodes CDR1 LNHDA and CDR2 SQIVND (reference sequence). V lost 3 bases and J lost 6, with 12 bases in between.

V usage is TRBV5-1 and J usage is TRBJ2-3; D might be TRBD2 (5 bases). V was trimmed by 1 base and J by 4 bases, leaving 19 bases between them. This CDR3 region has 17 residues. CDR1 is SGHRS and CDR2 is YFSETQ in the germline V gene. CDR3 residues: CASSLSSILSSADTQYF. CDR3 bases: TGCGCCAGCAGCTTGAGCTCAATTCTTAGTAGCGCAGATACGCAGTATTTT.

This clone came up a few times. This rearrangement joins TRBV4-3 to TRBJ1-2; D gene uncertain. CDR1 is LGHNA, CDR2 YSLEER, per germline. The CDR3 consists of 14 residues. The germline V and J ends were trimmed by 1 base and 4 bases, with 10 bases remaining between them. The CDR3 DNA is TGCGCCAGCAGCCAAGGCCGAGGACTCTATGGCTACACCTTC. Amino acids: CASSQGRGLYGYTF.

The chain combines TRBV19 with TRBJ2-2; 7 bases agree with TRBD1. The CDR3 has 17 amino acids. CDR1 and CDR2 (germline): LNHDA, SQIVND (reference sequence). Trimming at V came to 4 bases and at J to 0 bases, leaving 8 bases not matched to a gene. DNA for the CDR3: TGTGCCAGTAGTACCTTGACAGGGACCGCGAACACCGGGGAGCTGTTTTTT. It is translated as CASSTLTGTANTGELFF.

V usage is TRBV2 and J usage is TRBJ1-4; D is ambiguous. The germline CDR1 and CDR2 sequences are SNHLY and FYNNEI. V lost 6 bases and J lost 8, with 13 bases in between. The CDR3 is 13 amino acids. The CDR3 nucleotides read TGTGCCAGCAGCAAGGGAGGGAACGAAAAACTGTTTTTT. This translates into CASSKGGNEKLFF.

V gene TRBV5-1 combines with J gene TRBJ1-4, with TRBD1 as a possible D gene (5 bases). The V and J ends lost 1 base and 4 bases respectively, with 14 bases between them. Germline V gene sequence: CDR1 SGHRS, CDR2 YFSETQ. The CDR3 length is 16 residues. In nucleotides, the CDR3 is TGCGCCAGCAGCTTGCAACCGGGGGGAGATAATGAAAAACTGTTTTTT. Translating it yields CASSLQPGGDNEKLFF.

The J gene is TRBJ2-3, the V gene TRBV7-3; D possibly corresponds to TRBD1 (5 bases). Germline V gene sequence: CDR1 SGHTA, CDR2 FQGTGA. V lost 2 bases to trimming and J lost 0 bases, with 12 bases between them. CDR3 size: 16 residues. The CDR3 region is CASSLVAGSSTDTQYF. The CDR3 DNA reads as TGTGCCAGCAGCTTAGTGGCAGGGTCTAGCACAGATACGCAGTATTTT.

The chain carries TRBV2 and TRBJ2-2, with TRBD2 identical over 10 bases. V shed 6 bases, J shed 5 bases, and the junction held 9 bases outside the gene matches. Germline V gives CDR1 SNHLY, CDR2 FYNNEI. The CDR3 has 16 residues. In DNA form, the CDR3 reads TGTGCCAGCAGGCCAACTAGCGGGAAGGGGACCGGGGAGCTGTTTTTT. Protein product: CASRPTSGKGTGELFF.

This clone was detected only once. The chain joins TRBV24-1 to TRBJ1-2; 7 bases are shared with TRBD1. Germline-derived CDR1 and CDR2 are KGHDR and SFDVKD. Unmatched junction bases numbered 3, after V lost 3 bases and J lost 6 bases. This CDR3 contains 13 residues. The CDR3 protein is CATSDGQDDGYTF. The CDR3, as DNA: TGTGCCACCAGTGATGGACAGGACGATGGCTACACCTTC.

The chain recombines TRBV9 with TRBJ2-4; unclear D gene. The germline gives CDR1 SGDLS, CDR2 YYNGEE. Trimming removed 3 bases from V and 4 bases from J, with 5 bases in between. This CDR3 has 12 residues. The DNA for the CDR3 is TGTGCCAGCAGCGCCAGTAAAAACATTCAGTACTTC. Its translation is CASSASKNIQYF.

The CDR3 is CASSPDSVNIQYF. The CDR3 coding sequence is TGTGCCAGCTCACCGGACAGTGTCAACATTCAGTACTTC. The V call is TRBV18, the J call TRBJ2-4, with D tentatively TRBD1 (6 bases). Germline loops: CDR1 KGHSH, CDR2 LQKENI. The CDR3 is 13 amino acids. V shed 3 bases and J shed 7 bases, with 10 bases lying between them.

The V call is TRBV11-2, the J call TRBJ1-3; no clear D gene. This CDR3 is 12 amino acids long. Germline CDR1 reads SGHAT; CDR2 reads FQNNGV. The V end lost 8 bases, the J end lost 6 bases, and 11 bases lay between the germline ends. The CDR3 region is CASGKTENTIYF. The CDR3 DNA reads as TGTGCCAGCGGCAAAACAGAAAACACCATATATTTT.

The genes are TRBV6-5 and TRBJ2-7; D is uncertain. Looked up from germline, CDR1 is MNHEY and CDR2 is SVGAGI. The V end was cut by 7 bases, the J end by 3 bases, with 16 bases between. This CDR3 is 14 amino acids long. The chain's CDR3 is CASNVERAYYEQYF. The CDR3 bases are TGTGCCAGCAATGTGGAGCGAGCCTACTACGAGCAGTACTTC.

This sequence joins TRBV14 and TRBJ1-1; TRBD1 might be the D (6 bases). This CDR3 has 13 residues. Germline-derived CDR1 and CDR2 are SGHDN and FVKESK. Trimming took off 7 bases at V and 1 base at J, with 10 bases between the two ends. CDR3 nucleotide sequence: TGTGCCAGCAACGGGGGGGCGAACACTGAAGCTTTCTTT. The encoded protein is CASNGGANTEAFF. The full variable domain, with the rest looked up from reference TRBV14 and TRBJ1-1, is EAGVTQFPSHSVIEKGQTVTLRCDPISGHDNLYWYRRVMGKEIKFLLHFVKESKQDESGMPNNRFLAERTGGTYSTLKVQPAELEDSGVYFCASNGGANTEAFFGQGTRLTVV.

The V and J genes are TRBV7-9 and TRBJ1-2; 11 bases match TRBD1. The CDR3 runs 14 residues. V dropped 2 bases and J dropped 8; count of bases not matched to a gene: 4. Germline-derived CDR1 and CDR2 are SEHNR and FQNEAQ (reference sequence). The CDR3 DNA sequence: TGTGCCAGCAGCTTACCGGGACAGGGGGAAGGCTACACCTTC. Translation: CASSLPGQGEGYTF.